Presented here are 8 T cell receptor beta chains from one specimen sequenced in a study of blood T cells in healthy people across ages. For the second PCR, which ran for about 6 to 12 cycles, a sample-barcoded 5' primer and a J-beta primer mix were used. TCRdb re-analysed the 5' RACE reads in MiXCR, keeping a single row per CDR3 protein. The sample has around 1,600,000 distinct CDR3 sequences, under 55% seen once. Sequencing was performed on blood. Source of these receptors: a woman younger than 30 in good health.

This clonotype was seen at least ten times. Compared with germline, one end of the junction differs, possibly owing to a read error. CDR3 DNA sequence: TGTGCTAGCAGCCCGACAGGGGTGGAGGGTACGCAGTATTTT. Protein sequence: CASSPTGVEGTQYF. V is TRBV7-7 and J is TRBJ2-3; 8 bases line up with TRBD1. CDR1 is SSHAT, CDR2 FNYEAQ, per germline (reference sequence). The CDR3 has 14 residues.

Comment on this clonotype: A much larger clonotype is one base distant, so this may be a read error. The chain recombines TRBV20-1 with TRBJ2-5; the D gene is possibly TRBD2 (5 bases). This CDR3 spans 14 amino acids. CDR1 is DFQATT and CDR2 is SNEGSKA in the germline V gene (reference sequence). Trimming took off 1 base at V and 11 bases at J, with 20 bases between the two ends. The CDR3 bases are TGCAGTGCTAGAGGTGGGAGTGCTTACAATGAGCAGTACTTC. It translates to CSARGGSAYNEQYF.

Only one count was recorded for this clonotype. The chain combines TRBV30 with TRBJ2-4; D uncertain. Gene TRBJ2-7 matches the end of the DNA better, so the J call may be wrong. The CDR3 runs to 12 residues. CDR1 GTSNPN and CDR2 SVGIG come from the germline V gene (reference sequence). CDR3 sequence: CAWSRRRVEQYF. Here the CDR3 DNA reads TGTGCCTGGAGTAGACGAAGGGTCGAGCAGTACTTC.

This clonotype was seen a handful of times. The chain has TRBV29-1 and TRBJ2-1, with a weak D call TRBD2 (6 bases). Germline loops: CDR1 SQVTM, CDR2 ANQGSEA. V dropped 2 bases and J dropped 4 bases, with 15 bases sitting between them. The CDR3 is 15 residues long. The CDR3 DNA reads TGCAGCGTTGAACCCAGAAGTGGGGGGTACAATGAGCAGTTCTTC. This codes for CSVEPRSGGYNEQFF.

This chain joins TRBV12-3 or TRBV12-4 and TRBJ2-5; D may correspond to TRBD1 or TRBD2 (5 bases each). The J call is in doubt because the DNA end fits TRBJ2-7 better. The CDR3 length is 14 residues. The CDR3 sequence: CASSVGTWIAEQYF. The CDR3 nucleotides read TGTGCCAGCAGTGTCGGGACCTGGATAGCCGAGCAGTACTTC.

CDR3 in amino acids: CAWRAGRAGTDTQYF. The CDR3 DNA sequence: TGTGCCTGGAGGGCGGGACGAGCGGGAACAGATACGCAGTATTTT. The chain joins TRBV30 to TRBJ2-3, with 7 bases fitting TRBD2. CDR3 length: 15 residues. Germline-derived CDR1 and CDR2 are GTSNPN and SVGIG (reference sequence). V lost 3 bases to trimming and J lost 3 bases; unmatched junction nucleotides: 9. Using reference TRBV30 and TRBJ2-3 for the parts outside the CDR3, the full variable domain is SQTIHQWPATLVQPVGSPLSLECTVEGTSNPNLYWYRQAAGRGLQLLFYSVGIGQISSEVPQNLSASRPQDRQFILSSKKLLLSDSGFYLCAWRAGRAGTDTQYFGPGTRLTVL.

This clonotype was seen more than once but under ten times. This chain joins TRBV25-1 and TRBJ1-1; the D is unclear. Trimming stripped 3 bases from V and 5 bases from J, with 4 bases between. CDR1 is MGHDK and CDR2 is SYGVNS in the germline V gene. The CDR3 runs 11 residues. CDR3 coding DNA: TGTGCCAGCAGTGACCTTACTGAAGCTTTCTTT. This codes for CASSDLTEAFF. Combining the CDR3 with reference TRBV25-1 and TRBJ1-1 gives the whole variable domain EADIYQTPRYLVIGTGKKITLECSQTMGHDKMYWYQQDPGMELHLIHYSYGVNSTEKGDLSSESTVSRIRTEHFPLTLESARPSHTSQYLCASSDLTEAFFGQGTRLTVV.

This clonotype was counted only a few times. The V gene is TRBV6-5, the J gene TRBJ2-7, with D tentatively TRBD1 (5 bases). This CDR3 is 14 amino acids long. CDR1 MNHEY and CDR2 SVGAGI come from the germline V gene. The V end lost 0 bases, the J end lost 4 bases, and 10 bases lay between the germline ends. CDR3: CASSYSQGGYEQYF. CDR3 DNA sequence: TGTGCCAGCAGTTACTCCCAGGGTGGGTACGAGCAGTACTTC.